Below, 16 T cell receptor beta chains from the same sample are listed, as sequenced in a study of CD8 T cells in Susac syndrome. When the RNA was reverse transcribed, random hexamers were used with an input of roughly 0.45 to 1 ug. TCRdb re-called the immunoSEQ multiplex PCR reads through MiXCR, storing one row per CDR3 protein. The sample contains 300,000 or so distinct CDR3 sequences, around 92% of which appear only once. The source material was CD4+ T cells from PBMCs. All receptors derive from a human donor with multiple sclerosis.

The CDR3 DNA reads as TGTGCCAGTAGTATAGACGCGGGCAAAAACATTCAGTACTTC. Its protein product is CASSIDAGKNIQYF. V usage is TRBV19 and J usage is TRBJ2-4, with D tentatively TRBD2 (5 bases). CDR3 length: 14 amino acids. Per the germline V gene, CDR1 is LNHDA and CDR2 is SQIVND (reference sequence). V was pared by 0 bases and J by 3 bases, with 6 bases between.

This clonotype was detected once. This chain connects TRBV3-1 to TRBJ2-1, with D hard to call. The CDR3 contains 14 residues. V shed 6 bases and J shed 6 bases, with 15 bases lying between them. Germline-derived CDR1 and CDR2 are LGHDT and YNNKEL (reference sequence). DNA for the CDR3: TGTGCCAGCAGTCTGAGAAGACTGGGCAATGAGCAGTTCTTC. Protein: CASSLRRLGNEQFF.

The V call is TRBV13, the J call TRBJ2-3; TRBD2 agrees at 7 bases. The ends lost 1 base at V and 2 bases at J; junction bases unmatched: 9. Germline CDR1 and CDR2: PRHDT and FYEKMQ (reference sequence). CDR3 length: 17 residues. CDR3 coding DNA: TGTGCCAGCAGCTTAGCTTGGATCGCGGGAGACACAGATACGCAGTATTTT. This translates into CASSLAWIAGDTDTQYF.

This chain links TRBV6-4 with TRBJ2-3; TRBD2 might be the D (6 bases). In germline, CDR1 is MRHNA, CDR2 SNTAGT. V lost 6 bases and J 1 base, leaving 17 bases between the germline ends. This CDR3 is built from 16 residues. DNA for the CDR3: TGTGCCAGCAGCCAAGAACTAGCTCGCGGCACAGATACGCAGTATTTT. It specifies CASSQELARGTDTQYF.

The chain uses TRBV5-4 and TRBJ2-1; 12 positions match TRBD1. This CDR3 is built from 15 residues. Germline-derived CDR1 and CDR2 are SGHNT and YYREEE (reference sequence). Germline trimming cut 3 bases from V and 7 bases from J; bases unmatched to any gene: 5. CDR3 loop: CASSSGQGASNEQFF. Written as DNA, the CDR3 is TGTGCCAGCAGCTCGGGACAGGGGGCATCGAATGAGCAGTTCTTC.

The rearrangement joins TRBV2 to TRBJ2-4; D is ambiguous. The CDR3 covers 15 residues. Per the germline V gene, CDR1 is SNHLY and CDR2 is FYNNEI. V was trimmed by 6 bases and J by 6 bases, leaving 18 bases between them. The CDR3 region is CASSLEIGRANIQYF. The CDR3 bases are TGTGCCAGCAGCCTTGAAATTGGACGGGCAAACATTCAGTACTTC. The whole variable domain, remainder taken from reference TRBV2 and TRBJ2-4, is EPEVTQTPSHQVTQMGQEVILRCVPISNHLYFYWYRQILGQKVEFLVSFYNNEISEKSEIFDDQFSVERPDGSNFTLKIRSTKLEDSAMYFCASSLEIGRANIQYFGAGTRLSVL.

This rearrangement joins TRBV6-2 or TRBV6-3 to TRBJ2-6; 10 nucleotides align to TRBD2. CDR3 length: 18 residues. With V trimmed by 6 bases and J by 0 bases, 8 bases remained unmatched. Germline values: CDR1 MNHEY, CDR2 SVGEGT. This CDR3 is CASRAGGTLGSGANVLTF. The CDR3 DNA sequence: TGTGCCAGCAGAGCGGGAGGGACACTAGGCTCTGGGGCCAACGTCCTGACTTTC.

The V gene is TRBV7-8, the J gene TRBJ2-5; D remains ambiguous. V was shortened by 2 bases and J by 5 bases, with 21 bases between the two germline ends. This CDR3 is built from 17 residues. CDR1 is SGHVS and CDR2 is FQNEAQ in the germline V gene. The CDR3 DNA follows: TGTGCCAGCAGCTTATTAGGGCAGACCCCAGGTTGGGAGACCCAGTACTTC. Its translation: CASSLLGQTPGWETQYF.

This chain links TRBV5-6 with TRBJ2-1, with 7 nucleotides matching TRBD1. From germline, CDR1 is SGHDT and CDR2 YYEEEE. The CDR3 is 16 residues long. Trimming cost V 6 bases and J 2 bases; bases outside gene matches: 11. CDR3 protein: CASTLELGGAYNEQFF. The CDR3 coding sequence is TGTGCCAGCACCCTGGAATTAGGGGGCGCCTACAATGAGCAGTTCTTC.

This clonotype was observed a single time. V and J are TRBV7-2 and TRBJ2-3; TRBD2 matches at 8 bases. This CDR3 is built from 17 residues. Germline trimming cut 4 bases from V and 2 bases from J; bases unmatched to any gene: 11. Germline loops: CDR1 SGHTA, CDR2 FQGNSA. CDR3 coding DNA: TGTGCCAGCAGCTCCCCTATAGCGGGGCCTATCACAGATACGCAGTATTTT. It encodes CASSSPIAGPITDTQYF.

The rearrangement links TRBV6-1 to TRBJ1-5, with 9 nucleotides matching TRBD1. Germline loops: CDR1 MNHNS, CDR2 SASEGT. J was trimmed by 1 base and V by 6 bases; bases with no gene match: 10. The CDR3 runs to 17 residues. The CDR3 DNA sequence: TGTGCCAGCAGCCGGACAGGGGTTGCTTCGAGCAATCAGCCCCAGCATTTT. This sequence encodes CASSRTGVASSNQPQHF.

This chain connects TRBV5-6 to TRBJ2-3; possibly TRBD1 for D (6 bases). From germline, CDR1 is SGHDT and CDR2 YYEEEE. Deletions cut 2 bases from V and 2 bases from J, with 18 bases between. CDR3 length: 17 amino acids. The CDR3 coding sequence is TGTGCCAGCAGCTTCCCCACCGGGACACCCTACACAGATACGCAGTATTTT. Amino acid sequence: CASSFPTGTPYTDTQYF.

CDR3 protein: CASSSQQGSAGNEQFF. The CDR3 nucleotides read TGCGCCAGCAGCTCTCAACAGGGCTCGGCGGGTAATGAGCAGTTCTTC. J is TRBJ2-1 and V is TRBV5-1; TRBD1 might be the D (6 bases). The germline V gene encodes CDR1 SGHRS and CDR2 YFSETQ. Trimming left V 3 bases short and J 7 bases short, with 20 bases between. This CDR3 spans 16 amino acids.

The chain carries TRBV12-3 or TRBV12-4 and TRBJ1-3; TRBD1 might be the D (5 bases). Trimming pared 0 bases from V and 3 bases from J, leaving 9 bases between. The length of the CDR3 is 15 residues. The CDR3 nucleotides read TGTGCCAGCAGTTTAGCCCAGGGCTTTGGAAACACCATATATTTT. Protein product: CASSLAQGFGNTIYF.

CDR3 region: CASSYPRKEQYF. Written as DNA, the CDR3 is TGTGCCAGCAGTTACCCCAGGAAAGAGCAGTACTTC. This chain connects TRBV6-6 to TRBJ2-7; no definite D call. The V end was cut by 2 bases, the J end by 7 bases, with 9 bases between. The germline CDR1 and CDR2 sequences are MNHNY and SVGAGI (reference sequence). CDR3 length equals 12 residues.

J is TRBJ2-5 and V is TRBV20-1, with D unresolved. V was trimmed by 1 base and J by 2 bases, leaving 8 bases between them. Germline V gene lookup returns CDR1 DFQATT and CDR2 SNEGSKA (reference sequence). The CDR3 spans 13 residues. This CDR3 is CSARGSGQETQYF. CDR3 bases: TGCAGTGCTAGAGGGTCCGGACAAGAGACCCAGTACTTC.